This T cell receptor beta chain was sequenced for a study of Ad26.COV2.S vaccination and SARS-CoV-2 variants. Method: immunoSEQ multiplex PCR; TCRdb's copy keeps in-frame clones and lacks some. The data contain around 300,000 clones, about 88% of them seen just once; the ten biggest clones take up approximately 5.9%. Treatment noted: about 20 received Ad26.COV2.S at low or high dose, single or two shots; roughly five received placebo; per-sample allocation not given. Day 63 after the first vaccine or placebo injection was the time point for sampling. This sample comprised peripheral blood, obtained in a trial of Ad26.COV2.S vaccine versus placebo. This clonotype was sampled from a person aged 18 to 65 who received the Ad26.COV2.S COVID-19 vaccine or a placebo.

CDR3 in amino acids: CASSLLLAGGVNTGELFF. In DNA form, the CDR3 reads TGCGCCAGCAGCTTGTTACTAGCGGGAGGAGTGAACACCGGGGAGCTGTTTTTT. The chain has TRBV5-1 and TRBJ2-2, with 12 bases fitting TRBD2. CDR1 and CDR2 (germline): SGHRS, YFSETQ. This CDR3 comprises 18 residues. V was pared by 1 base and J by 1 base, with 5 bases of the junction left unmatched.